This note documents a single T cell receptor beta chain sequence. Its antigen is currently not known. No much larger clone is present one base from it, and per-base qualities are unavailable. The library was produced with the immunoSEQ multiplex PCR assay. Entries here come from immuneACCESS through TCRdb and include only in-frame sequences with V and J called. Some clones fail to appear in such tables; in the studies checked, an unresolved V gene covers under half of the shortfall, and the cause of the remainder is unknown. Within this sample are around 63,000 clones, with 70% to 90% of them counted one time only. The ten top clones hold 2% to 2.5% of the sample. This specimen comes from a study of control samples from healthy donors and cancer patients (dated by TCRdb to 2018 to 2021). The germline V end is reduced by 6 bases and the J end by 11 bases; junction bases left unmatched: 15. Including the terminal cysteine and phenylalanine, the CDR3 comprises 15 residues. Of all the DNA, just the CDR3 is kept, 45 bases in frame from base 1. In the germline V gene, CDR1 corresponds to SQVTM and CDR2 to ANQGSEA.

Recombination connected TRBV29-1 to TRBJ2-3, with 12 central nucleotides matching TRBD2. The material sequenced was PBMCs. This TCR derives from a woman between 50 and 59 years old with head and neck cancer. The DNA is TGCAGCGTCCCACTAGCGGGGGGCCAACCCTATAGGCAGTATTTT. It translates as CSVPLAGGQPYRQYF.